The rows below give T cell receptor beta chains drawn from one sample of a study of blood T cell repertoires in COVID-19. TCRdb keeps only in-frame clones here, not all; method: immunoSEQ multiplex PCR. Of approximately 250,000 clones in the sample, 75% to 90% were seen once. The sequenced sample was peripheral blood. These receptors all come from a human donor in a cohort sampled during active COVID-19. The CDR3 runs from the conserved cysteine through the conserved F or W. The order of the fields is clone size, D gene, J gene, V gene, CDR3 DNA, CDR3 protein. D genes are given only for firm matches. Clone sizes are given selectively: once, few, many, or a class where the clone is expanded.

size: few
D: NA
J: TRBJ2-2
V: TRBV4-1
DNA: TGCGCCAGCAGCCAAGTGCCGGGGGTGGGGACCGGGGAGCTGTTTTTT
CDR3: CASSQVPGVGTGELFF

size: NA
D: NA
J: TRBJ1-5
V: TRBV28
DNA: TGTGCCAGCAGTTTAGAGGAGGATCAGCCCCAGCATTTT
CDR3: CASSLEEDQPQHF

size: few
D: TRBD1
J: TRBJ2-3
V: TRBV19
DNA: TGTGCCAGTAGTCTCTCGGCTACAGGGGACACAGATACGCAGTATTTT
CDR3: CASSLSATGDTDTQYF

size: NA
D: NA
J: TRBJ1-2
V: TRBV6-5
DNA: TGTGCCAGCAGTTACTCACAGGCTCCCTATGGCTACACCTTC
CDR3: CASSYSQAPYGYTF

size: NA
D: NA
J: TRBJ1-3
V: TRBV9
DNA: TGTGCCAGCAGCCCGGAGGGGCTCTCTGGAAACACCATATATTTT
CDR3: CASSPEGLSGNTIYF

size: NA
D: NA
J: TRBJ2-7
V: TRBV5-6
DNA: TGTGCCAGCAGCCCAGTAGACAGCTCCTCAACCTACGAGCAGTACTTC
CDR3: CASSPVDSSSTYEQYF

size: NA
D: TRBD1
J: TRBJ1-6
V: TRBV28
DNA: TGTGCCAGCAGTTTACCCGGACAGGTTGGGATTTCACCCCTCCACTTT
CDR3: CASSLPGQVGISPLHF

size: NA
D: TRBD1
J: TRBJ1-4
V: TRBV27
DNA: TGTGCCAGCAGTTTTTCCCCGACAGGGATTAAGGAAAAACTGTTTTTT
CDR3: CASSFSPTGIKEKLFF

size: NA
D: NA
J: TRBJ1-5
V: TRBV10-1
DNA: TGCGCCAGCAGTGAGTTCTCCAATCAGCCCCAGCATTTT
CDR3: CASSEFSNQPQHF

size: NA
D: TRBD1
J: TRBJ1-6
V: TRBV3-1/TRBV3-2
DNA: TGTGCCAGCAGCCTTCAGACAGGGAAAGGATCACCCCTCCACTTT
CDR3: CASSLQTGKGSPLHF

size: NA
D: TRBD1
J: TRBJ1-4
V: TRBV27
DNA: TGTGCCAGCAGTCCCAGGGGGTCTTCTAATGAAAAACTGTTTTTT
CDR3: CASSPRGSSNEKLFF

size: NA
D: NA
J: TRBJ1-4
V: TRBV7-2
DNA: TGTGCCAGCAGCTTAGGGCCGCTGGAAAAACTGTTTTTT
CDR3: CASSLGPLEKLFF

size: NA
D: NA
J: TRBJ1-5
V: TRBV3-1/TRBV3-2
DNA: TGTGCCAGCAGCCGGAAGACAGATTATAGCAATCAGCCCCAGCATTTT
CDR3: CASSRKTDYSNQPQHF

size: NA
D: NA
J: TRBJ2-2
V: TRBV7-2
DNA: TGTGCCAGCAGCTTTGACGGGAATCGGGGCGGGGAGCTGTTTTTT
CDR3: CASSFDGNRGGELFF

size: NA
D: NA
J: TRBJ1-3
V: TRBV5-6
DNA: TGTGCCAGCAGCTCGATCAGGGTCAGCTCTGGAAACACCATATATTTT
CDR3: CASSSIRVSSGNTIYF

size: NA
D: TRBD1
J: TRBJ2-5
V: TRBV3-1/TRBV3-2
DNA: TGTGCCAGCAGCCAAGGGACAGGGGCGGAGACCCAGTACTTC
CDR3: CASSQGTGAETQYF

size: NA
D: NA
J: TRBJ2-4
V: TRBV4-2
DNA: TGTGCCAGCAGCCAAGATGGGCAGTCTTACAAAAACATTCAGTACTTC
CDR3: CASSQDGQSYKNIQYF

size: NA
D: NA
J: TRBJ2-1
V: TRBV7-2
DNA: TGTGCCAGCAGCTTTGAGCTTCTCTCCTACAATGAGCAGTTCTTC
CDR3: CASSFELLSYNEQFF

size: NA
D: NA
J: TRBJ2-7
V: TRBV27
DNA: TGTGCCAGCAGTTTATCGGTACAGGGTGGGATCGAGCAGTACTTC
CDR3: CASSLSVQGGIEQYF

size: NA
D: TRBD2
J: TRBJ2-1
V: TRBV27
DNA: TGTGCCAGCAGACTAGCGGGAGGGAGCTACAATGAGCAGTTCTTC
CDR3: CASRLAGGSYNEQFF

size: NA
D: TRBD2
J: TRBJ2-3
V: TRBV11-2
DNA: TGTGCCAGCAGCTCGCGGACTAGCGTCACGGATACGCAGTATTTT
CDR3: CASSSRTSVTDTQYF

size: NA
D: TRBD2
J: TRBJ2-7
V: TRBV7-8
DNA: TGTGCCAGCAGCTCGTTAGCGGGAGGCTCCTACGAGCAGTACTTC
CDR3: CASSSLAGGSYEQYF

size: NA
D: NA
J: TRBJ1-6
V: TRBV6-1
DNA: TGTGCCAGCAGTGGGAGACGCGACAGGTTGAGGAATTCACCCCTCCACTTT
CDR3: CASSGRRDRLRNSPLHF

size: NA
D: TRBD1
J: TRBJ1-5
V: TRBV12-3/TRBV12-4
DNA: TGTGCCAGCAGTTTTCTACAGGGGGAACCCCAGCATTTT
CDR3: CASSFLQGEPQHF

size: few
D: TRBD1
J: TRBJ2-7
V: TRBV5-1
DNA: TGCGCCAGCAGCTCTACAGGACTGAAGGGGGCCGAGCAGTACTTC
CDR3: CASSSTGLKGAEQYF

size: NA
D: NA
J: TRBJ2-2
V: TRBV6-2/TRBV6-3
DNA: TGTGCCAGCAGCCTGAGCACCCGCGGGGAGCTGTTTTTT
CDR3: CASSLSTRGELFF

size: NA
D: NA
J: TRBJ1-2
V: TRBV4-1
DNA: TGCGCCAGCAGCCTAGGGGTAGGAGCTAACTATGGCTACACCTTC
CDR3: CASSLGVGANYGYTF

size: NA
D: NA
J: TRBJ2-4
V: TRBV10-1
DNA: TGCGCCAGCAGTGAAGGTTCGGAGGGGTCGAACATTCAGTACTTC
CDR3: CASSEGSEGSNIQYF

size: NA
D: NA
J: TRBJ2-5
V: TRBV7-9
DNA: TGTGCCAGCAGCCCCGGGGTTGAGGAGACCCAGTACTTC
CDR3: CASSPGVEETQYF

size: NA
D: TRBD1
J: TRBJ2-7
V: TRBV4-1
DNA: TGCGCCAGCAGCTTCAGACAGGGCCACGAGCAGTACTTC
CDR3: CASSFRQGHEQYF

size: NA
D: NA
J: TRBJ1-1
V: TRBV5-4
DNA: TGTGCCAGCAGCCGGGACGGGGGAACGGCCACTGAAGCTTTCTTT
CDR3: CASSRDGGTATEAFF

size: NA
D: NA
J: TRBJ1-2
V: TRBV20-1
DNA: TGCGTAGAGCGACAGCTTTCCGGCTACACCTTC
CDR3: CVERQLSGYTF

size: NA
D: TRBD1
J: TRBJ1-1
V: TRBV6-5
DNA: TGTGCCAGCAGTTACGATATAACAGGGGCCCAGGGAGCTTTCTTT
CDR3: CASSYDITGAQGAFF

size: NA
D: NA
J: TRBJ1-2
V: TRBV6-1
DNA: TGTGCCAGCAGTGAAAGGTGGCCCAGGGGATGGGATGTCTATGGCTACACCTTC
CDR3: CASSERWPRGWDVYGYTF

size: NA
D: TRBD1
J: TRBJ1-1
V: TRBV7-9
DNA: TGTGCCAGCAGCTTAGATTGGGACAGCCAAGCTTTCTTT
CDR3: CASSLDWDSQAFF

size: NA
D: TRBD1
J: TRBJ1-2
V: TRBV29-1
DNA: TGCAGCGTTCCCCTTAGGGGGACAGGGGGCGCCGGCTATGGCTACACCTTC
CDR3: CSVPLRGTGGAGYGYTF

size: NA
D: NA
J: TRBJ2-3
V: TRBV7-8
DNA: TGTGCCAGCAGCTTTAGCGCGAACACAGATACGCAGTATTTT
CDR3: CASSFSANTDTQYF

size: NA
D: TRBD1
J: TRBJ2-4
V: TRBV6-2/TRBV6-3
DNA: TGTGCCAGCAGTACCGGACAGGGGACGCACATTCAGTACTTC
CDR3: CASSTGQGTHIQYF

size: NA
D: TRBD2
J: TRBJ2-2
V: TRBV11-2
DNA: TGTGCCAGCAGCTTTTTGGGTCGGGAGGGCACCGGGGAGCTGTTTTTT
CDR3: CASSFLGREGTGELFF

size: NA
D: NA
J: TRBJ1-1
V: TRBV29-1
DNA: TGCAGCGTTGACAGGGGTGACACTGAAGCTTTCTTT
CDR3: CSVDRGDTEAFF

size: NA
D: NA
J: TRBJ2-3
V: TRBV6-1
DNA: TGTGCCAGCAGTGAGTTGGGGGGGCGCGGAGATACGCAGTATTTT
CDR3: CASSELGGRGDTQYF

size: NA
D: TRBD2
J: TRBJ2-3
V: TRBV6-5
DNA: TGTGCCAGCACCCTAGCGGGGGGAATGAATACGCAGTATTTT
CDR3: CASTLAGGMNTQYF

size: NA
D: TRBD1
J: TRBJ2-7
V: TRBV28
DNA: TGTGCCAGCAACACGGGACAGGGAGGGTACGAGCAGTACTTC
CDR3: CASNTGQGGYEQYF

size: NA
D: TRBD1
J: TRBJ2-7
V: TRBV27
DNA: TGTGCCAGCAGGAAAACAGGGGGCGATTTCTACGAGCAGTACTTC
CDR3: CASRKTGGDFYEQYF

size: NA
D: NA
J: TRBJ1-4
V: TRBV5-4
DNA: TGTGCCAGCAGCTTCGGGGGGATCAATGAAAAACTGTTTTTT
CDR3: CASSFGGINEKLFF

size: NA
D: TRBD1
J: TRBJ2-7
V: TRBV28
DNA: TGTGCCAGCAGCCCGAACAGGGGATGGGAGCAGTACTTC
CDR3: CASSPNRGWEQYF